Below, 10 T cell receptor beta chains from the same sample are listed, as sequenced in a study of control samples from healthy donors and cancer patients. Sequencing used immunoSEQ multiplex PCR; TCRdb keeps in-frame clones, though not all of them. The sample holds under 150,000 clones; 93% are singletons and the top ten take roughly 2.6%. Sequenced sample: blood. The receptors shown here come from a man aged 25 to 40 in good health.

This chain joins TRBV10-2 and TRBJ2-3; D is unresolved. The CDR3 covers 11 residues. Germline values: CDR1 WSHSY, CDR2 SAAADI. With 6 bases removed from V and 3 bases from J, the gap between germline ends came to 4 bases. CDR3 DNA sequence: TGCGCCAGCAGGAAGACAGATACGCAGTATTTT. Translating gives CASRKTDTQYF.

In this sample, this clone turned up once. The chain links TRBV20-1 to TRBJ1-1; D gene ambiguous. Germline assignment: CDR1 DFQATT and CDR2 SNEGSKA (reference sequence). This CDR3 has 11 residues. Trimming removed 0 bases from V and 6 bases from J, with 5 bases in between. The CDR3, as DNA: TGCAGTGCTAGAGATCTTCCTGAAGCTTTCTTT. Translated, it gives CSARDLPEAFF.

This clone was observed a single time. Here the CDR3 reads CASSDAGSSGGRVRETQYF. CDR3 DNA: TGTGCCAGCAGTGACGCCGGGTCTAGCGGGGGGCGGGTCCGGGAGACCCAGTACTTC. The genes are TRBV6-4 and TRBJ2-5; 11 bases align to TRBD2. The germline CDR1 and CDR2 sequences are MRHNA and SNTAGT. V was pared by 2 bases and J by 5 bases, with 16 bases of the junction left unmatched. The CDR3 loop spans 19 amino acids.

The chain uses TRBV7-2 and TRBJ2-1; TRBD2 matches 9 bases. Germline V CDR1 and CDR2: SGHTA, FQGNSA. V shed 1 base and J 9 bases; nucleotides not matched to a gene: 10. CDR3 length: 16 residues. CDR3 in DNA: TGTGCCAGCAGCTTAGTTGCCCTAGCGGGGAGCACTGAGCAGTTCTTC. Amino acid sequence: CASSLVALAGSTEQFF.

The chain is built from TRBV5-1 and TRBJ2-6; no definite D call. The CDR3 covers 14 residues. The V gene's germline CDR1 is SGHRS and CDR2 YFSETQ. Trimming took 0 bases from V and 2 from J, leaving 3 bases between them. In DNA, the CDR3 is TGCGCCAGCAGCTTGGTAACTGGGGCCAACGTCCTGACTTTC. As protein: CASSLVTGANVLTF.

This clone was detected only once. The chain employs TRBV5-1 and TRBJ1-3, with D perhaps matching TRBD1 (6 bases). In germline, CDR1 is SGHRS, CDR2 YFSETQ. Trimming pared 5 bases from V and 1 base from J, leaving 22 bases between. The CDR3 extends over 18 amino acids. The CDR3 nucleotides are TGCGCCAGCAGACCGGAGGGCCTACAGGGTTCGTCTGGAAACACCATATATTTT. Its protein product is CASRPEGLQGSSGNTIYF.

The rearrangement joins TRBV18 to TRBJ1-6; the match to TRBD1 covers 9 bases. The CDR3 runs to 14 residues. Germline lookup yields CDR1 KGHSH and CDR2 LQKENI. V was pared by 5 bases and J by 8 bases, with 4 bases of the junction left unmatched. The CDR3 DNA is TGTGCCAGCTCAGAGTGGACAGGGGATTCACCCCTCCACTTT. Protein sequence: CASSEWTGDSPLHF.

The V and J genes are TRBV27 and TRBJ2-5; TRBD1 agrees at 9 bases. Trimming removed 5 bases from V and 5 bases from J; junction bases left unmatched: 6. The germline CDR1 and CDR2 sequences are MNHEY and SMNVEV (reference sequence). The CDR3 runs to 14 residues. CDR3 DNA sequence: TGTGCCAGCAGTCCGGACAGGGGTTCGGAGACCCAGTACTTC. This sequence encodes CASSPDRGSETQYF.

The V and J genes are TRBV28 and TRBJ1-2, with D possibly matching TRBD1 (6 bases). Germline CDR1 and CDR2: MDHEN and SYDVKM. The CDR3 spans 15 residues. Trimming removed 8 bases from V and 6 bases from J, with 22 bases in between. The CDR3 nucleotides are TGTGCCAGCGCCTGGGAGGTAACAGGGAATAATGGCTACACCTTC. Its translation is CASAWEVTGNNGYTF.

This clone was recorded once. CDR3 sequence: CASSPGIRQGGNQPQHF. The CDR3 DNA reads TGTGCCAGCAGCCCAGGGATCCGACAGGGCGGCAATCAGCCCCAGCATTTT. The chain combines TRBV7-8 with TRBJ1-5; 7 positions match TRBD1. Per germline, CDR1 SGHVS and CDR2 FQNEAQ. After removal of 5 bases from V and 2 bases from J, the junction contained 12 bases not matched to a gene. There are 17 residues in the CDR3.